Sequencing of this T cell receptor beta chain was carried out in a study of response to subunit inactivated influenza vaccine. Study results and caveats: With each seasonal influenza vaccination, the authors suggested, few new T cells are recruited.

Ten or more counts support this clonotype. The target antigen is unknown. TCRdb recomputed calls from the RT-PCR reads with MiXCR, one row per CDR3 protein. This sample has 500,000 to 600,000 distinct CDR3 sequences; 10% to 15% occur once, and the top ten carry around 13%. Losses at the gene ends were 3 bases for V and 2 bases for J; bases not matched to a gene: 2. Per germline, CDR1 SGHRS and CDR2 YFSETQ. The CDR3 has 13 residues. The receptor's source is a man aged 45-65 years who received an inactivated influenza vaccine. The sample here was PBMCs from blood, taken roughly 45 days after vaccination. V and J are TRBV5-1 and TRBJ2-7; the match to TRBD2 covers 7 bases. CDR3 region: CASSSGTTYEQYF. CDR3 nucleotides: TGCGCCAGCAGCTCCGGGACTACCTACGAGCAGTACTTC.